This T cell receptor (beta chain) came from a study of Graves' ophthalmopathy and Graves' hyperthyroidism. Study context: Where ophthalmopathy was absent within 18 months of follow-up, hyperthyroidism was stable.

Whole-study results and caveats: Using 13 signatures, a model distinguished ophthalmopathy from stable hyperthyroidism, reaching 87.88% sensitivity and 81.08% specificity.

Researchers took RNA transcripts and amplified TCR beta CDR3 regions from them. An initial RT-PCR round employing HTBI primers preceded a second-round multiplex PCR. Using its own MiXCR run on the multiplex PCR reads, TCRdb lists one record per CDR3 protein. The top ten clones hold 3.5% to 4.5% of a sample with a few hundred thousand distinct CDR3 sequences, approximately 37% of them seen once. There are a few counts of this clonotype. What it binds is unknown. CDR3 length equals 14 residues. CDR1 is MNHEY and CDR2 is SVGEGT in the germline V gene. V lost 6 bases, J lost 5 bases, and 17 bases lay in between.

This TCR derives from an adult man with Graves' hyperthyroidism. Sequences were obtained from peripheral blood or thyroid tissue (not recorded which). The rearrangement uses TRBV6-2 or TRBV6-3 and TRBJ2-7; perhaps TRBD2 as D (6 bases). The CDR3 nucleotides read TGTGCCAGCAGCCCCTGGGGGAGGTCCCACGAGCAGTACTTC. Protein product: CASSPWGRSHEQYF.